The 24 T cell receptor beta chains below come from one sample, sequenced in a study of early T cells in non-severe SARS-CoV-2 infection. In TCRdb, the 5' RACE reads were re-called with MiXCR into one record per CDR3 protein. The sample lists 85,000 to 100,000 distinct CDR3 sequences; approximately 9.9% were seen once. Material: whole blood, obtained at baseline. The receptors originated from an adult who was a healthcare worker with PCR-confirmed SARS-CoV-2 infection or an uninfected control (not recorded which).

This clonotype has just a few counts. The chain links TRBV30 to TRBJ2-7, with 8 bases matching TRBD2. Germline values: CDR1 GTSNPN, CDR2 SVGIG (reference sequence). The CDR3 runs 12 residues. V shed 4 bases, J shed 8 bases, and the junction held 7 bases outside the gene matches. The CDR3 DNA follows: TGTGCCTGGACCCGGGAGGGCCTTCAGCAGTACTTC. Translation: CAWTREGLQQYF.

This clonotype was observed a single time. The V call is TRBV20-1, the J call TRBJ2-1; 9 positions agree with TRBD2. The CDR3 runs 15 residues. Germline V gene lookup returns CDR1 DFQATT and CDR2 SNEGSKA (reference sequence). The V and J ends lost 6 bases and 7 bases, in that order; junction bases with no gene match: 13. The CDR3 nucleotides are TGCAGTGCCCATCTAGCGGGGAGAATGTGGAATGAGCAGTTCTTC. Translated, it gives CSAHLAGRMWNEQFF.

The chain joins TRBV10-3 to TRBJ2-3, with D possibly called TRBD1 or TRBD2 (6 bases each). The CDR3 spans 14 residues. The germline V and J ends were trimmed by 2 bases and 2 bases, with 8 bases remaining between them. Germline CDR1 reads ENHRY; CDR2 reads SYGVKD. CDR3 region: CAISEGGLTDTQYF. The CDR3, as DNA: TGTGCCATCAGTGAGGGGGGGCTCACAGATACGCAGTATTTT.

This clonotype came up a few times. The chain employs TRBV28 and TRBJ2-1, with TRBD2 matching 11 bases. This CDR3 is 17 amino acids long. CDR1 MDHEN and CDR2 SYDVKM come from the germline V gene. With V trimmed by 6 bases and J by 8 bases, 15 bases remained unmatched. The DNA of the CDR3 is TGTGCCAGCAGCCCCGGTGGGCTAGCGGGAGGCCGCCATGAGCAGTTCTTC. Translating it yields CASSPGGLAGGRHEQFF.

The chain has TRBV29-1 and TRBJ2-5; D is uncertain. CDR3 length equals 11 residues. V gave up 5 bases and J gave up 5 bases, with 9 bases separating them. The germline V gene encodes CDR1 SQVTM and CDR2 ANQGSEA. The DNA for the CDR3 is TGCAGCGTTAATCAGATGGAGACCCAGTACTTC. Translated: CSVNQMETQYF.

The chain carries TRBV6-4 and TRBJ2-1, with TRBD2 matching 10 bases. This CDR3 is 14 amino acids long. The V gene end was trimmed by 4 bases and the J gene end by 9 bases; junction bases not matched to a gene: 6. Germline CDR1 is MRHNA and CDR2 is SNTAGT. The CDR3 DNA follows: TGTGCCAGCAGTGCGTTTGGGACTAGCGTTGAGCAGTTCTTC. Its translation: CASSAFGTSVEQFF.

As for this clonotype: This may be a read error: a much more frequent sequence differs by one nucleotide. The chain carries TRBV24-1 and TRBJ2-3; D is uncertain. This CDR3 spans 15 amino acids. Germline values: CDR1 KGHDR, CDR2 SFDVKD. The CDR3 coding sequence is TGTGTCACCTCCTTGGATGGGTCTGGGACAGATACGCAGTATTTT. This gives the protein CVTSLDGSGTDTQYF.

This clonotype was seen a handful of times. V usage is TRBV2 and J usage is TRBJ2-1, with D possibly called TRBD1 or TRBD2 (5 bases each). CDR3 length: 14 amino acids. Germline CDR1 reads SNHLY; CDR2 reads FYNNEI. The germline V and J ends were trimmed by 2 bases and 9 bases, with 14 bases remaining between them. The CDR3 DNA reads as TGTGCCAGCAGTGAAAGAGGCCGGGACGGTGAGCAGTTCTTC. Amino acid sequence: CASSERGRDGEQFF. Using reference TRBV2 and TRBJ2-1 for the parts outside the CDR3, the full variable domain is EPEVTQTPSHQVTQMGQEVILRCVPISNHLYFYWYRQILGQKVEFLVSFYNNEISEKSEIFDDQFSVERPDGSNFTLKIRSTKLEDSAMYFCASSERGRDGEQFFGPGTRLTVL.

In this sample, this clonotype turned up a few times. This rearrangement joins TRBV9 to TRBJ2-7; D is possibly TRBD1 (6 bases). This CDR3 has 16 residues. The V end was cut by 0 bases, the J end by 5 bases, with 18 bases between. From germline, CDR1 is SGDLS and CDR2 YYNGEE. The CDR3 coding sequence is TGTGCCAGCAGCGTAGCTGGACAGTCCAAGCGCGACGAGCAGTACTTC. Its translation is CASSVAGQSKRDEQYF.

This clonotype was seen more than once but under ten times. The chain combines TRBV6-5 with TRBJ1-2; 7 bases map to TRBD1. The germline gives CDR1 MNHEY, CDR2 SVGAGI. J lost 8 bases, V lost 4 bases, and 10 bases had no gene match. CDR3 size: 14 residues. CDR3 amino acids: CASSSSQGQRGYTF. The CDR3, as DNA: TGTGCCAGCAGTTCTTCCCAGGGACAGAGGGGCTACACCTTC.

The gene calls are TRBV6-5 and TRBJ1-1; D is unresolved. Trimming took off 0 bases at V and 0 bases at J, with 17 bases between the two ends. Germline V CDR1 and CDR2: MNHEY, SVGAGI. The CDR3 runs 18 residues. The CDR3 DNA sequence: TGTGCCAGCAGTTACTCGACGTCTGACGGGGAATTGAACACTGAAGCTTTCTTT. Its protein is CASSYSTSDGELNTEAFF.

This clonotype was seen only a few times. The CDR3 DNA reads as TGTGCCAGCAGCTTAGCGGGGGAGACCTACGAGCAGTACTTC. The encoded protein is CASSLAGETYEQYF. The J gene is TRBJ2-7, the V gene TRBV5-4; 8 bases are a match to TRBD2. Germline V gene lookup returns CDR1 SGHNT and CDR2 YYREEE (reference sequence). V lost 2 bases to trimming and J lost 2 bases; unmatched junction nucleotides: 3. This CDR3 region has 14 residues.

This clonotype was recorded at least ten times. The chain couples TRBV11-2 to TRBJ2-3, with 7 bases identical to TRBD2. Looked up from germline, CDR1 is SGHAT and CDR2 is FQNNGV. V dropped 5 bases and J dropped 2; count of bases not matched to a gene: 7. The CDR3 has 15 amino acids. CDR3 protein: CASSLTGLNTDTQYF. For the CDR3, the DNA is TGTGCCAGCAGCCTTACGGGACTAAACACAGATACGCAGTATTTT. The full variable domain, in which reference TRBV11-2 and TRBJ2-3 provide the parts outside the CDR3, is EAGVAQSPRYKIIEKRQSVAFWCNPISGHATLYWYQQILGQGPKLLIQFQNNGVVDDSQLPKDRFSAERLKGVDSTLKIQPAKLEDSAVYLCASSLTGLNTDTQYFGPGTRLTVL.

This clonotype was observed at least ten times. J is TRBJ1-5 and V is TRBV21-1. TRBV21-1 is a known pseudogene. The CDR3 totals 15 residues. The CDR3 protein is CASTVRRLAGQPQHF. The DNA of the CDR3 is TGTGCCAGCACCGTTAGACGCTTAGCTGGTCAGCCCCAGCATTTT.

This clonotype was counted ten times or more. The chain employs TRBV18 and TRBJ1-1; D is unclear. The CDR3 has 14 residues. Germline V gives CDR1 KGHSH, CDR2 LQKENI. Trimming took off 3 bases at V and 1 base at J, with 9 bases between the two ends. The DNA for the CDR3 is TGTGCCAGCTCACCTGGGCGGAAGAACACTGAAGCTTTCTTT. It translates to CASSPGRKNTEAFF.

The genes are TRBV29-1 and TRBJ1-1, with 7 bases that match TRBD1. V lost 5 bases and J lost 4; bases outside the gene matches: 10. Germline V lookup: CDR1 SQVTM, CDR2 ANQGSEA. The CDR3 covers 14 residues. CDR3 sequence reads: CSVHRGTTGTEAFF. The CDR3 coding sequence is TGCAGCGTTCACAGGGGTACTACGGGCACTGAAGCTTTCTTT.

This clonotype was detected ten times or more. The chain employs TRBV19 and TRBJ2-1; 9 positions agree with TRBD1. J lost 6 bases, V lost 10 bases, and 4 bases had no gene match. This CDR3 comprises 12 residues. The germline V gene encodes CDR1 LNHDA and CDR2 SQIVND (reference sequence). CDR3 in amino acids: CATKTGGNEQFF. The CDR3 coding sequence is TGTGCCACCAAGACAGGGGGCAATGAGCAGTTCTTC.

This clonotype was picked up a small number of times. The chain has TRBV29-1 and TRBJ2-2, with TRBD1 as a possible D gene (6 bases). This CDR3 has 12 residues. The V gene's germline CDR1 is SQVTM and CDR2 ANQGSEA. The CDR3 nucleotides read TGCACCGCGGGCAGGGGCACCGGGGAGCTGTTTTTT. As protein: CTAGRGTGELFF.

The chain links TRBV7-2 to TRBJ2-3; D gene uncertain. The germline V gene has CDR1 SGHTA and CDR2 FQGNSA. V lost 6 bases and J lost 2, with 12 bases in between. The length of the CDR3 is 14 residues. The CDR3 region has the DNA TGTGCCAGCAGGAATGGTAGAGACACAGATACGCAGTATTTT. Protein: CASRNGRDTDTQYF.

As regards this clonotype: A single base separates this from a much larger clone, so it may be a read error. The chain is built from TRBV5-5 and TRBJ2-7; D is ambiguous. Trimming cost V 4 bases and J 5 bases, with 16 bases left between them. Looked up from germline, CDR1 is SGHKS and CDR2 is YYEKEE (reference sequence). The CDR3 extends over 14 amino acids. CDR3 loop: CASSALIALNEQYF. CDR3 nucleotides: TGTGCCAGCAGCGCCCTCATCGCCCTCAACGAGCAGTACTTC. The variable domain in full, completed from reference TRBV5-5 and TRBJ2-7, reads DAGVTQSPTHLIKTRGQQVTLRCSPISGHKSVSWYQQVLGQGPQFIFQYYEKEERGRGNFPDRFSARQFPNYSSELNVNALLLGDSALYLCASSALIALNEQYFGPGTRLTVT.

This clonotype was counted a few times. The chain joins TRBV7-9 to TRBJ1-1; D gene uncertain. CDR1 is SEHNR, CDR2 FQNEAQ, per germline (reference sequence). The CDR3 contains 17 residues. Trimming took off 1 base at V and 3 bases at J, with 18 bases between the two ends. CDR3 sequence reads: CASSLVPGAQYHTEAFF. Here the CDR3 DNA reads TGTGCCAGCAGCTTAGTACCGGGCGCCCAATACCACACTGAAGCTTTCTTT.

On this clonotype: Since a much larger clone is just one base distant, this may be a read error. The rearrangement links TRBV18 to TRBJ1-1; tentative D call: TRBD1 (6 bases). V lost 1 base to trimming and J lost 3 bases, with 6 bases between them. The CDR3 extends over 13 amino acids. Germline assignment: CDR1 KGHSH and CDR2 LQKENI. The CDR3 region is CASSPQGDTEAFF. CDR3 nucleotides: TGTGCCAGCTCACCACAGGGGGACACTGAAGCTTTCTTT.

This chain uses TRBV12-3 or TRBV12-4 with TRBJ1-1; D gene ambiguous. V gave up 2 bases and J gave up 6 bases, with 7 bases separating them. The CDR3 contains 12 residues. For the CDR3, the DNA is TGTGCCAGCAGTTTACTTGGGGCTGAAGCTTTCTTT. Its translation is CASSLLGAEAFF.

This clonotype was seen more than once but under ten times. The rearrangement joins TRBV27 to TRBJ2-6, with unresolved D. Germline V CDR1 and CDR2: MNHEY, SMNVEV (reference sequence). The V end lost 6 bases, the J end lost 0 bases, and 6 bases lay between the germline ends. The CDR3 is made up of 14 amino acids. The CDR3 loop reads CASRGYSGANVLTF. The CDR3 DNA reads as TGTGCCAGCAGGGGGTACTCTGGGGCCAACGTCCTGACTTTC.